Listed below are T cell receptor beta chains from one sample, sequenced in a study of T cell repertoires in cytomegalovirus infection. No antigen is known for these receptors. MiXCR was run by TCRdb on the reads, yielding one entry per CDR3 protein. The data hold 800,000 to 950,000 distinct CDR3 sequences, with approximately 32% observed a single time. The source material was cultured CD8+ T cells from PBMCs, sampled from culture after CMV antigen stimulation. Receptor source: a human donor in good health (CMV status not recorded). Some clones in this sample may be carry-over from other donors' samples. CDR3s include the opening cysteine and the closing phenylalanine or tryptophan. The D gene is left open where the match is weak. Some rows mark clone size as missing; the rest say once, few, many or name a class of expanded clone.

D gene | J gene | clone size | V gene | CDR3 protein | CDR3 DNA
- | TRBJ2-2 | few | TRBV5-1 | CASSFQRHGTGELFF | TGCGCCAGCAGCTTCCAGCGGCATGGCACCGGGGAGCTGTTTTTT
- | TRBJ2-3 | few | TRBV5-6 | CASSLVDSTDTQYF | TGTGCCAGCAGCTTGGTAGACAGCACAGATACGCAGTATTTT
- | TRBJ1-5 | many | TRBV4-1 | CASSQDPGRNQPQHF | TGCGCCAGCAGCCAAGACCCAGGGCGCAATCAGCCCCAGCATTTT
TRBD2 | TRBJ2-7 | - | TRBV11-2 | CASTTAGLAGFYEQYF | TGTGCCAGCACTACCGCGGGGCTAGCGGGGTTCTACGAGCAGTACTTC
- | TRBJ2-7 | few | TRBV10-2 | CASSAGYEQYF | TGCGCCAGCAGTGCAGGGTACGAGCAGTACTTC
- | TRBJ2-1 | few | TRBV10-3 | CAISEATATGDEQFF | TGTGCCATCAGTGAGGCAACTGCAACCGGCGATGAGCAGTTCTTC
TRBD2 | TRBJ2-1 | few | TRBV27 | CASSLWSGGPNEQFF | TGTGCCAGCAGTTTATGGAGCGGGGGGCCCAATGAGCAGTTCTTC
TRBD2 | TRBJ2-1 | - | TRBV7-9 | CASSPRTGGPSNEQFF | TGTGCCAGCAGCCCCCGAACGGGGGGGCCCTCAAATGAGCAGTTCTTC
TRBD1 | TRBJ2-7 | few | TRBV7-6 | CASSQLKHEGQREGEQYF | TGTGCCAGCAGCCAACTTAAACATGAGGGACAGAGGGAAGGGGAGCAGTACTTC
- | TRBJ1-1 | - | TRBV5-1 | CASSLYPGANTEAFF | TGCGCCAGCAGCTTGTATCCGGGGGCGAACACTGAAGCTTTCTTT
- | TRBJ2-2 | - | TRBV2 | CASSELGYTGELFF | TGTGCCAGCAGTGAACTTGGGTACACCGGGGAGCTGTTTTTT
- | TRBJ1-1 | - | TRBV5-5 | CASTHLGDGAFF | TGTGCCAGCACCCACCTTGGGGACGGGGCTTTCTTT
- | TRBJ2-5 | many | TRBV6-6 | CASSYFGFDRLGETQYF | TGTGCCAGCAGTTACTTCGGGTTCGACAGGCTTGGGGAGACCCAGTACTTC
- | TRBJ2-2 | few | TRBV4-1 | CASSLQGRGNTGELFF | TGCGCCAGCAGCCTCCAGGGCCGTGGTAACACCGGGGAGCTGTTTTTT
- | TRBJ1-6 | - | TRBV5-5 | CASSLAGLPSANSPLHF | TGTGCCAGCAGCTTGGCCGGACTGCCGAGCGCAAATTCACCCCTCCACTTT
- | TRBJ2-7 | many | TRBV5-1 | CASSFSGPTYEQYF | TGCGCCAGCAGCTTTTCTGGACCGACCTACGAGCAGTACTTC
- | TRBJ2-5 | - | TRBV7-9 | CASSLSTRGQYF | TGTGCCAGCAGCTTAAGCACGCGGGGCCAGTACTTC
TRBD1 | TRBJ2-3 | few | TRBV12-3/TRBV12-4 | CASSLRTGTDTQYF | TGTGCCAGCAGTCTTCGGACAGGGACAGATACGCAGTATTTT
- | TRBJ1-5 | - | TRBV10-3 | CAISEPWQPQHF | TGTGCCATCAGTGAGCCCTGGCAGCCCCAGCATTTT
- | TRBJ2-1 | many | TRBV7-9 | CASSWGGAYNEQFF | TGTGCCAGCAGCTGGGGTGGGGCCTACAATGAGCAGTTCTTC
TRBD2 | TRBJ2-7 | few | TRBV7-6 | CASSLSAGGYGEQYF | TGTGCCAGCAGCTTATCAGCGGGGGGGTATGGCGAGCAGTACTTC
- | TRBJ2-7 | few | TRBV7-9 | CASSLVSRSSYEQYF | TGTGCCAGCAGCTTAGTATCCAGGTCCTCCTACGAGCAGTACTTC
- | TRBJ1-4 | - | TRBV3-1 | CASSQDRPVNEKLFF | TGTGCCAGCAGCCAAGATCGACCTGTAAATGAAAAACTGTTTTTT
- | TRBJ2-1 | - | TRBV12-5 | CASGSTPGGRSYNEQFF | TGTGCTAGTGGTTCCACCCCGGGGGGCAGGTCCTACAATGAGCAGTTCTTC
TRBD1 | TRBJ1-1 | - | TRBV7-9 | CASSQSVSTGATEAFF | TGTGCCAGCAGCCAGAGTGTGTCGACAGGGGCCACTGAAGCTTTCTTT
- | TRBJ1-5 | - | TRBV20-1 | CSASGANHQPQHF | TGCAGTGCTAGCGGGGCCAACCATCAGCCCCAGCATTTT
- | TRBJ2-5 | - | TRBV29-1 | CSVARETQYF | TGCAGCGTTGCCAGGGAGACCCAGTACTTC
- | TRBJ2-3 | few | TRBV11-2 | CASSLEVDPSDTQYF | TGTGCCAGCAGCTTAGAGGTAGACCCATCGGATACGCAGTATTTT
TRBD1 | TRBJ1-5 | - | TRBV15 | CATTPGTGGLQPQHF | TGTGCCACCACCCCAGGGACAGGGGGTCTTCAGCCCCAGCATTTT
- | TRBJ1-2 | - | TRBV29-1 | CSVGGTGNGYGYTF | TGCAGCGTTGGGGGGACCGGGAACGGGTATGGCTACACCTTC
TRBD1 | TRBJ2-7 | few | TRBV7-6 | CASSSRQGGVNEQYF | TGTGCCAGCAGCTCCAGACAGGGCGGTGTAAACGAGCAGTACTTC
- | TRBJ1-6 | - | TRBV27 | CASSPPQNSPLHF | TGCGCCAGCAGTCCGCCCCAAAATTCACCCCTCCACTTT
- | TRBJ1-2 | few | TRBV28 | CASSLAADNYGYTF | TGTGCCAGCAGTTTGGCAGCAGATAACTATGGCTACACCTTC
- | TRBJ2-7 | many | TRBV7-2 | CASSLGRESSYEQYF | TGTGCCAGCAGCTTAGGCAGGGAAAGCTCCTACGAGCAGTACTTC
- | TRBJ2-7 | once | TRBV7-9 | CASNAGASYEQYF | TGTGCCAGCAATGCAGGGGCTTCCTACGAGCAGTACTTC
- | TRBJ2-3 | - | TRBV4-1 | CASSPTLSAGDTQYF | TGCGCCAGCAGCCCTACTTTAAGCGCAGGAGATACGCAGTATTTT
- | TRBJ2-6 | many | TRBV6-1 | CASSPGPSGANVLTF | TGTGCCAGCAGTCCCGGACCATCTGGGGCCAACGTCCTGACTTTC
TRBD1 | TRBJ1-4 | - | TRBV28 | CASSSGQGVFF | TGTGCCAGCAGTTCCGGACAGGGGGTGTTTTTT